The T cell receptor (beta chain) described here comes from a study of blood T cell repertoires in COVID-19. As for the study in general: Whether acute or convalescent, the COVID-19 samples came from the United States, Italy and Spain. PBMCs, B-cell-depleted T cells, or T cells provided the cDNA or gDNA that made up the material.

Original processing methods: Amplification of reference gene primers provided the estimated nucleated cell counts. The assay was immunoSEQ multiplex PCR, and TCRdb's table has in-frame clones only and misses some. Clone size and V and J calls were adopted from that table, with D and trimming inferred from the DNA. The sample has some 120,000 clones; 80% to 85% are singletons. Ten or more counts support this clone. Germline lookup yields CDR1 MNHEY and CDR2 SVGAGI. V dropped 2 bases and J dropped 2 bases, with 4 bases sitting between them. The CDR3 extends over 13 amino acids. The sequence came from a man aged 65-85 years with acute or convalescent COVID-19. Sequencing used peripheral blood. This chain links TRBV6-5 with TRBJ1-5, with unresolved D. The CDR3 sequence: CASSYAGNQPQHF. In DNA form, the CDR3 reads TGTGCCAGCAGTTACGCGGGCAATCAGCCCCAGCATTTT.